Below, 9 T cell receptor beta chains from the same sample are listed, as sequenced in a study of T cell repertoires in cytomegalovirus infection. TCRdb reprocessed the reads via MiXCR and lists one record per CDR3 protein. The table has 700,000 to 900,000 distinct CDR3 sequences, 25% to 30% seen once. These receptors have no known antigen. The sequences come from cultured CD8+ T cells from PBMCs, collected from culture after CMV antigen stimulation. These receptors were taken from a human donor in good health (CMV status not recorded). Some clones in this sample may be carry-over from other donors' samples.

This clonotype has a count of ten or more. Here the CDR3 DNA reads TGTGCCAGCAGCCTCGGACGGCCCCAAGAGACCCAGTACTTC. It specifies CASSLGRPQETQYF. This chain uses TRBV5-6 with TRBJ2-5; D remains ambiguous. V lost 4 bases, J lost 1 base, and 11 bases lay in between. The germline V gene encodes CDR1 SGHDT and CDR2 YYEEEE. The CDR3 has 14 amino acids.

Concerning this clonotype itself: The CDR3 does not close with the conserved phenylalanine or tryptophan, likely indicating a read error. The chain is built from TRBV5-6 and TRBJ2-7; D is perhaps TRBD1 (6 bases). CDR1 and CDR2 from the germline V gene are SGHDT and YYEEEE. V lost 4 bases and J 5 bases, leaving 10 bases between the germline ends. The CDR3 runs 12 residues. The DNA of the CDR3 is TGTGCCAGCAGCGCCGGGACACACGAGCAGTACGAC. Translated: CASSAGTHEQYD.

This chain joins TRBV12-5 and TRBJ2-5; 9 bases align to TRBD1. The CDR3 is 15 amino acids. The V gene end was trimmed by 6 bases and the J gene end by 2 bases; junction bases not matched to a gene: 7. Germline V gene sequence: CDR1 LGHNT, CDR2 FRNRAP. CDR3 in amino acids: CASGNSGQGQETQYF. The CDR3 DNA reads as TGTGCTAGTGGGAATTCGGGACAGGGACAAGAGACCCAGTACTTC.

The chain recombines TRBV6-5 with TRBJ1-2; 7 positions agree with TRBD1. J gave up 7 bases and V 0 bases, and 11 bases lay outside the gene matches. This CDR3 is built from 16 residues. The germline V gene encodes CDR1 MNHEY and CDR2 SVGAGI. The CDR3 reads CASSYSGWAGGGGYTF. The CDR3 DNA is TGTGCCAGCAGTTACTCCGGGTGGGCAGGGGGGGGTGGCTACACCTTC.

V and J are TRBV10-2 and TRBJ1-3, with D possibly TRBD1 on 5 matching bases. The CDR3 covers 16 residues. The germline CDR1 and CDR2 sequences are WSHSY and SAAADI. V was trimmed by 6 bases and J by 6 bases, leaving 21 bases between them. The CDR3 bases are TGCGCCAGCAGCCAGGGTTGGATAGCTGAACCAAACACCATATATTTT. As protein: CASSQGWIAEPNTIYF.

There are many counts of this clonotype. This chain uses TRBV7-9 with TRBJ1-3; no definite D call. The CDR3 runs to 16 residues. In germline, CDR1 is SEHNR, CDR2 FQNEAQ (reference sequence). V was cut by 7 bases and J by 1 base, with 17 bases left in between. CDR3 nucleotides: TGTGCCAGCATCCCTATTGACGGTGAATCTGGAAACACCATATATTTT. Its translation is CASIPIDGESGNTIYF.

The V gene is TRBV4-2, the J gene TRBJ2-3, with D possibly being TRBD2 (7 bases). The ends were cut back, 0 bases at V and 1 base at J, with 20 bases in the middle. The CDR3 sequence is 19 residues long. Germline CDR1 reads LGHNA; CDR2 reads YNFKEQ. The DNA of the CDR3 is TGTGCCAGCAGCCAAGATCCCTACCCTGGGCGGGGGCGCACAGATACGCAGTATTTT. Its translation is CASSQDPYPGRGRTDTQYF.

The table lists this clonotype with a few counts. This sequence joins TRBV6-2 or TRBV6-3 and TRBJ2-7, with 9 bases aligning to TRBD1. V gave up 6 bases and J gave up 4 bases; unmatched junction bases: 10. In germline, CDR1 is MNHEY, CDR2 SVGEGT. The length of the CDR3 is 15 residues. The CDR3 DNA reads as TGTGCCAGCAGCCCCCCCACAGGGGGCGCGTACGAGCAGTACTTC. Its translation: CASSPPTGGAYEQYF.

The rearrangement links TRBV5-4 to TRBJ2-5; 12 nucleotides align to TRBD2. The germline V gene encodes CDR1 SGHNT and CDR2 YYREEE (reference sequence). Trimming removed 2 bases from V and 5 bases from J; junction bases left unmatched: 4. The CDR3 covers 15 residues. The CDR3 DNA reads TGTGCCAGCAGCTTACGACTAGCGGGGGCTGAGACCCAGTACTTC. Amino acids: CASSLRLAGAETQYF.